The 15 T cell receptor beta chains in this list originate from one sample, sequenced in a study of T cells in Graves' hyperthyroidism and ophthalmopathy. RNA transcripts provided the source from which TCR beta CDR3 regions were amplified. TCR CDR3 regions were first amplified by RT-PCR with HTBI primers. TCRdb called the multiplex PCR reads again in MiXCR, with one record for every CDR3 protein. Of hundreds of thousands of distinct CDR3 sequences listed, about a sixth are singletons. The sequenced material came from blood. The receptors were gathered from a woman aged 40 to 50 with Graves' ophthalmopathy.

There are a few counts of this clonotype. This sequence joins TRBV5-1 and TRBJ2-2, with D possibly being TRBD2 (6 bases). Germline V gene data show CDR1 as SGHRS and CDR2 as YFSETQ. CDR3 length: 16 amino acids. V dropped 2 bases and J dropped 0 bases, with 11 bases sitting between them. CDR3: CASSFAGSTNTGELFF. The CDR3 DNA reads as TGCGCCAGCAGCTTTGCGGGGAGTACGAACACCGGGGAGCTGTTTTTT.

V and J are TRBV5-1 and TRBJ1-1; D is ambiguous. Germline V CDR1 and CDR2: SGHRS, YFSETQ. The V end lost 3 bases, the J end lost 1 base, and 10 bases lay between the germline ends. The CDR3 spans 14 residues. CDR3 nucleotides: TGCGCCAGCAGCTGGAGAGAGACGAACACTGAAGCTTTCTTT. Protein product: CASSWRETNTEAFF.

The J gene is TRBJ1-6, the V gene TRBV12-3 or TRBV12-4, with D perhaps matching TRBD1 (5 bases). V was trimmed by 8 bases and J by 6 bases, leaving 14 bases between them. CDR3 length: 14 amino acids. This chain's CDR3 is CASAHAQGNSPLHF. The CDR3 DNA follows: TGTGCCAGCGCCCACGCCCAGGGTAATTCACCCCTCCACTTT.

The table lists this clonotype with many counts. The rearrangement links TRBV29-1 to TRBJ2-3; no firm D call. This CDR3 region has 14 residues. CDR1 is SQVTM, CDR2 ANQGSEA, per germline. V lost 2 bases and J 4 bases, leaving 13 bases between the germline ends. CDR3 region: CSVETLQSSDTQYF. The CDR3 nucleotides are TGCAGCGTTGAAACTCTACAGTCCTCAGATACGCAGTATTTT.

This clonotype has just a few counts. The chain recombines TRBV7-2 with TRBJ2-1; D is undetermined. Germline V CDR1 and CDR2: SGHTA, FQGNSA. This CDR3 spans 15 amino acids. V was clipped by 3 bases and J by 2 bases, with 11 bases between them. CDR3 region: CASSLSRLTYNEQFF. In DNA form, the CDR3 reads TGTGCCAGCAGCTTGTCGAGACTTACCTACAATGAGCAGTTCTTC.

This clonotype was detected a few times. The chain combines TRBV6-7 with TRBJ1-4, with D hard to call. TRBV6-7 belongs to the ORF category, with a function that is uncertain. The V end lost 7 bases, the J end lost 7 bases, and 16 bases lay between the germline ends. The length of the CDR3 is 14 residues. The CDR3, as DNA: TGTGCCAGCACCAACGCCGGGGAGAGTGAAAAACTGTTTTTT. The encoded protein is CASTNAGESEKLFF.

This clonotype was observed a few times. The rearrangement uses TRBV27 and TRBJ1-5; TRBD1 is a possible D gene (5 bases). Trimming removed 4 bases at V and 0 bases at J, with 16 bases between. The V gene's germline CDR1 is MNHEY and CDR2 SMNVEV (reference sequence). CDR3 length: 17 amino acids. The CDR3 spells CASSSYRDLNSNQPQHF. CDR3 sequence (DNA): TGTGCCAGCAGTTCCTACCGGGACTTAAATAGCAATCAGCCCCAGCATTTT.

The genes are TRBV29-1 and TRBJ2-1, with TRBD2 identical over 8 bases. Unmatched junction bases numbered 18, after V lost 2 bases and J lost 12 bases. CDR1 and CDR2 (germline): SQVTM, ANQGSEA. The CDR3 is made up of 16 amino acids. DNA for the CDR3: TGCAGCGTTGAAAGGGGCAAGCTAGCGGGCGGGAAAGGGCAGTTCTTC. It codes for CSVERGKLAGGKGQFF.

This clonotype was counted ten times or more. The rearrangement links TRBV6-1 to TRBJ1-1, with 9 bases that match TRBD1. With 5 bases clipped from V and 0 bases from J, the junction kept 13 bases outside the gene matches. The germline CDR1 and CDR2 sequences are MNHNS and SASEGT. The CDR3 has 18 amino acids. In DNA form, the CDR3 reads TGTGCCAGCAGTTCGCGGTGGACAGGGGTGTTTCTGAACACTGAAGCTTTCTTT. Translating gives CASSSRWTGVFLNTEAFF.

The chain joins TRBV19 to TRBJ1-1; D unclear. Germline V lookup: CDR1 LNHDA, CDR2 SQIVND (reference sequence). V lost 7 bases and J lost 4, with 7 bases in between. The CDR3 spans 11 residues. CDR3 sequence: CASNLGTEAFF. The CDR3 nucleotides are TGTGCCAGTAATTTGGGCACTGAAGCTTTCTTT.

This clonotype was picked up many times. The chain employs TRBV12-3 or TRBV12-4 and TRBJ1-6; 9 bases fit TRBD1. With 8 bases clipped from V and 7 bases from J, the junction kept 12 bases outside the gene matches. This CDR3 has 16 amino acids. For the CDR3, the DNA is TGTGCCAGCTCTCTCGAAGGGGGGACAGGGAATTCACCCCTCCACTTT. This sequence encodes CASSLEGGTGNSPLHF.

V and J are TRBV7-2 and TRBJ2-5; D is undetermined. Trimming shortened V by 2 bases and J by 3 bases, and 7 bases separated the two germline ends. CDR1 is SGHTA and CDR2 is FQGNSA in the germline V gene. This CDR3 spans 13 amino acids. The chain's CDR3 is CASSLQPEETQYF. As DNA, the CDR3 is TGTGCCAGCAGCTTACAGCCCGAAGAGACCCAGTACTTC.

This sequence joins TRBV20-1 and TRBJ2-3; no reliable D call. This CDR3 contains 13 residues. Trimming removed 3 bases from V and 4 bases from J, with 11 bases in between. The germline V gene has CDR1 DFQATT and CDR2 SNEGSKA (reference sequence). Here the CDR3 reads CSASKKSPDTQYF. The DNA for the CDR3 is TGCAGTGCTAGTAAAAAGTCCCCAGATACGCAGTATTTT.

This clonotype was observed many times. The gene calls are TRBV29-1 and TRBJ1-1; D gene uncertain. This CDR3 region has 14 residues. Trimming took off 7 bases at V and 0 bases at J, with 15 bases between the two ends. Germline V gene data show CDR1 as SQVTM and CDR2 as ANQGSEA. CDR3 loop: CSASDGVMNTEAFF. The CDR3 DNA follows: TGCAGCGCCTCGGACGGCGTAATGAACACTGAAGCTTTCTTT.

This clonotype has a count of ten or more. CDR3 in DNA: TGTGCCAGCAGTTTATTCTCGACTCCTTTTTACGAGCAGTACTTC. It yields the protein CASSLFSTPFYEQYF. The chain joins TRBV27 to TRBJ2-7; D gene uncertain. Per the germline V gene, CDR1 is MNHEY and CDR2 is SMNVEV (reference sequence). The ends were cut back, 1 base at V and 4 bases at J, with 14 bases in the middle. The CDR3 length is 15 residues.